This T cell receptor beta chain was obtained from a study of graft-versus-host responses after intestinal transplantation. Turning to the study itself: Recipients were all induced with anti-thymocyte globulin, then given tacrolimus and steroids for around three years.

The table came from immunoSEQ multiplex PCR; TCRdb's copy has only in-frame clones and leaves some out. The data hold fewer than 45,000 clones, with roughly 89% observed a single time. CDR1 is GTSNPN and CDR2 is SVGIG in the germline V gene (reference sequence). CDR3 length equals 12 residues. The ends were cut back, 8 bases at V and 3 bases at J, with 14 bases in the middle. In its sample, this clone was seen once. The antigen is undetermined. Study-level points and caveats: Recipient marrow showed GvH clones, some seen first in ileum or blood. Early HvG declines after transplant were associated with peak circulating GvH clone levels. Individuals who had graft-donor T cell macrochimerism had allografts that showed high graft-versus-host to host-versus-graft clonal ratios.

The sequence came from a human patient who received an intestinal transplant, so some T cells may come from the graft donor. Sequencing used PBMCs, obtained around 320 days after intestinal transplant. The J gene is TRBJ2-7, the V gene TRBV30, with D possibly being TRBD1 or TRBD2 (5 bases each). The CDR3 here is CAHGALRYEQYF. DNA for the CDR3: TGTGCCCACGGGGCCCTACGCTACGAGCAGTACTTC.